The rows below give T cell receptor beta chains drawn from one sample of a study of T cell responses to AZD1222 COVID-19 vaccine. TCRdb keeps only in-frame clones here, not all; method: immunoSEQ multiplex PCR. The table includes over 85,000 clones, 70% to 90% detected once. Sample: peripheral blood, taken on day 0 of AZD1222 vaccination. The receptors were gathered from an adult in good health. The CDR3 runs from the conserved cysteine through the conserved F or W. The D gene is left open where the match is weak. Only part of the rows carry a size: once, few, many, or a class if the clone is expanded.

TGTGCCACCAGTGATAATACGGGTCCCTACGAGCAGTACTTC CATSDNTGPYEQYF 14 TRBJ2-7 TRBV24-1 NA NA
TGTGCCAGTAGGACCACCAGCAGGGATGCCGAGCAGTACTTC CASRTTSRDAEQYF 14 TRBJ2-7 TRBV19 NA NA
TGTGCCAGCAGCGTTCTGGGACAGGTTAGCAATCAGCCCCAGCATTTT CASSVLGQVSNQPQHF 16 TRBJ1-5 TRBV5-6 NA TRBD1
TGTGCCAGCTCACCAGGGACAGGGAACACTGAAGCTTTCTTT CASSPGTGNTEAFF 14 TRBJ1-1 TRBV18 NA TRBD1
TGTGCCAGCAGCTTAGGGGCTAGCGGGAGTGGGGGATCTTACGAGCAGTACTTC CASSLGASGSGGSYEQYF 18 TRBJ2-7 TRBV7-2 NA TRBD2
TGTGCCACCGAGATTCGGACAGGGGCCACCGGGGAGCTGTTTTTT CATEIRTGATGELFF 15 TRBJ2-2 TRBV24-1 NA TRBD1
TGTGCCAGCAGCCGAAGACACCACGGAAACACCATATATTTT CASSRRHHGNTIYF 14 TRBJ1-3 TRBV3-1/TRBV3-2 NA NA
TGTGCCAGTACTACGGCAGGGACCTTCAATCAGCCCCAGCATTTT CASTTAGTFNQPQHF 15 TRBJ1-5 TRBV19 NA NA
TGTGCCAGCAGCTTAGAGCTTCGCGGGGGGGCTGAGACCCAGTACTTC CASSLELRGGAETQYF 16 TRBJ2-5 TRBV7-2 NA TRBD2
TGTGCCAGCAGCTTAAACAGGGGTGGCCAAGAGACCCAGTACTTC CASSLNRGGQETQYF 15 TRBJ2-5 TRBV7-2 NA TRBD1
TGCGCCAGCAGCGTGGGACGAGGCTACGGCACTGAAGCTTTCTTT CASSVGRGYGTEAFF 15 TRBJ1-1 TRBV5-1 NA NA
TGTGCCAGTAGTGCACAGGGGGAATTGGGTAATGAAAAACTGTTTTTT CASSAQGELGNEKLFF 16 TRBJ1-4 TRBV19 NA TRBD1
TGCAGCGGGGGACTTAACAATGAGCAGTTCTTC CSGGLNNEQFF 11 TRBJ2-1 TRBV29-1 once NA
TGCGCCAGCAGCCAAGGTCACGGAACCTGGGAGCAGTACTTC CASSQGHGTWEQYF 14 TRBJ2-7 TRBV4-1 NA NA
TGTGCCACCTTAGTCTCCTACGACGGCGCGAAAGTAGCTAACTATGGCTACACCTTC CATLVSYDGAKVANYGYTF 19 TRBJ1-2 TRBV10-3 NA NA
TGCGCCAGCAGCTTACGGGCGGTCCCAGGGCCCTACGAGCAGTACTTC CASSLRAVPGPYEQYF 16 TRBJ2-7 TRBV5-1 few NA
TGTGCCAGCAGTAAATTGGACAGGAATTCACCCCTCCACTTT CASSKLDRNSPLHF 14 TRBJ1-6 TRBV6-5 NA TRBD1
TGTGCCAGTAGTACTCCCGGGATCCGGAATCAGCCCCAGCATTTT CASSTPGIRNQPQHF 15 TRBJ1-5 TRBV19 NA NA
TGTGCCAGCAGCTCCGGACAGGAATATGGCTACACCTTC CASSSGQEYGYTF 13 TRBJ1-2 TRBV7-2 NA TRBD1
TGTGCCAGCAGCATGACTAGCGGGGCTTCGGACGGGGAGCTGTTTTTT CASSMTSGASDGELFF 16 TRBJ2-2 TRBV5-4 NA TRBD2
TGCGCCAGCAGCCAGCCGTCCAAGCGGCGTACCTACGAGCAGTACTTC CASSQPSKRRTYEQYF 16 TRBJ2-7 TRBV4-1 NA NA
TGCGCCAGCAGGCCCGGGGGATCCTACGAGCAGTACTTC CASRPGGSYEQYF 13 TRBJ2-7 TRBV5-1 NA NA
TGTGCCAGTACCAAGGGCGGGGGACAGAAGTATGGCTACACCTTC CASTKGGGQKYGYTF 15 TRBJ1-2 TRBV19 NA TRBD1